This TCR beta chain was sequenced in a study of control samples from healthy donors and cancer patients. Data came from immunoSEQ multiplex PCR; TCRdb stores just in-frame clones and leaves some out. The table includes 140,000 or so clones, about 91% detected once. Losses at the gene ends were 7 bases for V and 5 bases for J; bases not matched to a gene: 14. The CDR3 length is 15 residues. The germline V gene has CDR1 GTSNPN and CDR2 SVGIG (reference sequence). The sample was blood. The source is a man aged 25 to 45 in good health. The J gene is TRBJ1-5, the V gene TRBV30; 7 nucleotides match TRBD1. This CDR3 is CAFGRGRGSHQPQHF. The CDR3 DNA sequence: TGTGCCTTCGGGAGGGGCAGGGGGTCTCATCAGCCCCAGCATTTT.